What follows describes a single T cell receptor beta chain. The record originates from a study of blood T cell repertoires in COVID-19. Turning to the study itself: There were acute and convalescent COVID-19 samples, and they came from the United States, Italy and Spain. Sample material is recorded as cDNA or gDNA derived from T cells, B-cell-depleted T cells, or PBMCs.

In the original workflow: Counts of nucleated cells, estimated from reference gene primer amplification, were obtained. Sequencing used immunoSEQ multiplex PCR; TCRdb keeps in-frame clones, though not all of them. Clone size and V and J calls were adopted from that table, with D and trimming inferred from the DNA. The sample has hundreds of thousands of clones, 87% seen once. The CDR3 runs 15 residues. Trimming removed 5 bases from V and 3 bases from J; junction bases left unmatched: 5. Germline loops: CDR1 KGHSH, CDR2 LQKENI. The J gene is TRBJ2-1, the V gene TRBV18, with 9 bases lining up with TRBD1. The source material was peripheral blood. The sequence derives from a woman between 40 and 55 years old who had recovered from COVID-19. The CDR3 sequence is CASSSGQGFYNEQFF. The DNA of the CDR3 is TGTGCCAGCTCATCTGGACAGGGGTTCTACAATGAGCAGTTCTTC.